The 30 T cell receptor beta chains reported below all come from one sample, sequenced in a study of CXCR3-negative and CXCR3-positive naive CD8 T cells. Study-wide results and caveats: Higher TRB CDR3 hydrophobicity marked CXCR3-positive naive cells relative to CXCR3-negative naive cells.

Researchers prepared the TRB cDNA libraries using 5' RACE with UMI labels. TCRdb re-called the 5' RACE reads and catalogs CDR3 proteins one per entry, DNA excluded. The table lists 150,000 to 170,000 distinct CDR3 sequences. These receptors are not linked to any known antigen. The source material was naive CXCR3+ CD8+ T cells from blood. Subset here: CD45RO-CCR7+CD27+CD95- naive CD8+ T cells expressing CXCR3 (TNR3+). The receptors derive from a human donor in good health. Some clones in this sample may be carry-over from other donors' samples.

The chain links TRBV20-1 to TRBJ2-7; no DNA is available, so the TRBD1 call from TCRdb remains unchecked. The CDR3 consists of 15 residues. Germline V gene sequence: CDR1 DFQATT, CDR2 SNEGSKA (reference sequence). The chain's CDR3 is CSARGLRTEIYEQYF.

The V call is TRBV7-6, the J call TRBJ2-5; TCRdb calls TRBD2, which cannot be checked without DNA. Looked up from germline, CDR1 is SGHVS and CDR2 is FNYEAQ. This CDR3 region has 14 residues. The CDR3 protein is CASVKHRGEETQYF.

This chain joins TRBV12-3 or TRBV12-4 and TRBJ2-1; TCRdb designates TRBD1, a call that cannot be tested without DNA. This CDR3 is 11 amino acids long. CDR3 amino acids: CASSTVHEQFF.

V and J are TRBV2 and TRBJ2-4; the TCRdb D gene call, TRBD2, has no DNA to confirm it. The CDR3 is made up of 18 amino acids. Germline V lookup: CDR1 SNHLY, CDR2 FYNNEI. The CDR3 here is CASTLTSGGARAKNIQYF.

The chain is built from TRBV5-6 and TRBJ2-3; TCRdb's assignment of TRBD2 cannot be checked, as there is no DNA. This CDR3 contains 15 residues. Germline V gene lookup returns CDR1 SGHDT and CDR2 YYEEEE. This CDR3 is CASSGGRSYTDTQYF.

The chain joins TRBV29-1 to TRBJ2-7; TCRdb gives TRBD2 as the D gene, but with no DNA this cannot be confirmed. The CDR3 sequence is 12 residues long. Germline CDR1 reads SQVTM; CDR2 reads ANQGSEA. The CDR3 sequence: CSVAGGNREQYF.

The V call is TRBV12-3 or TRBV12-4, the J call TRBJ2-1; TCRdb picks TRBD2, but there is no DNA to check that call. The CDR3 is made up of 13 amino acids. CDR3 amino acids: CASSDGTHNEQFF.

The chain joins TRBV4-1 to TRBJ2-7; the TCRdb call, TRBD2, lacks DNA for checking. Looked up from germline, CDR1 is MGHRA and CDR2 is YSYEKL. The CDR3 consists of 19 residues. This CDR3 is CASSLQENLAGDSGYEQYF.

The chain couples TRBV20-1 to TRBJ2-7; TCRdb's D gene call, TRBD2, goes unchecked for lack of DNA. Germline assignment: CDR1 DFQATT and CDR2 SNEGSKA (reference sequence). This CDR3 is 14 amino acids long. CDR3 sequence reads: CSARPSRLTYEQYF.

V and J are TRBV15 and TRBJ2-3; the TCRdb call, TRBD1, lacks DNA for checking. Germline CDR1 and CDR2: LNHNV and YYDKDF (reference sequence). The CDR3 has 15 residues. The CDR3 is CATWSGVDSTDTQYF. Based on the CDR3 plus reference TRBV15 and TRBJ2-3, the full variable domain is DAMVIQNPRYQVTQFGKPVTLSCSQTLNHNVMYWYQQKSSQAPKLLFHYYDKDFNNEADTPDNFQSRRPNTSFCFLDIRSPGLGDTAMYLCATWSGVDSTDTQYFGPGTRLTVL.

The V and J genes are TRBV28 and TRBJ1-2. The CDR3 is made up of 14 amino acids. Germline CDR1 reads MDHEN; CDR2 reads SYDVKM. CDR3 region: CASTYPDVTYGYTF.

The chain couples TRBV29-1 to TRBJ2-1; there is no DNA to check the TCRdb D call of TRBD2. The CDR3 spans 12 residues. CDR1 and CDR2 (germline): SQVTM, ANQGSEA. The CDR3 reads CSVGRVVNEQFF.

This chain joins TRBV27 and TRBJ1-1. The CDR3 has 13 amino acids. CDR1 and CDR2 from the germline V gene are MNHEY and SMNVEV (reference sequence). Here the CDR3 reads CASSLSTNTEAFF.

CDR3 region: CATSRAEIQYEQYF. The chain carries TRBV15 and TRBJ2-7. Germline values: CDR1 LNHNV, CDR2 YYDKDF (reference sequence). This CDR3 has 14 amino acids.

This chain joins TRBV5-1 and TRBJ2-7. The germline gives CDR1 SGHRS, CDR2 YFSETQ. The CDR3 covers 12 residues. The CDR3 spells CASSYGDYEQYF.

The J gene is TRBJ2-1, the V gene TRBV5-1. The CDR3 has 15 residues. Germline V gene lookup returns CDR1 SGHRS and CDR2 YFSETQ. The CDR3 is CASSFGGSSYNEQFF.

The chain recombines TRBV7-2 with TRBJ2-7; the TCRdb D gene call, TRBD2, has no DNA to confirm it. The CDR3 runs 17 residues. Germline CDR1 SGHTA, CDR2 FQGNSA. Here the CDR3 reads CASSLIAGGPLSYEQYF.

The V gene is TRBV20-1, the J gene TRBJ2-7; no DNA is available, so the TRBD1 call from TCRdb remains unchecked. Germline CDR1 and CDR2: DFQATT and SNEGSKA (reference sequence). The CDR3 is 15 residues long. CDR3 region: CSASLIGAASYEQYF.

The gene calls are TRBV7-9 and TRBJ1-1. The length of the CDR3 is 14 residues. Germline V CDR1 and CDR2: SEHNR, FQNEAQ (reference sequence). CDR3 sequence: CASSFFSANTEAFF.

This chain connects TRBV2 to TRBJ1-5; TCRdb indicates TRBD1, and absent DNA this call remains unverified. This CDR3 has 15 amino acids. Germline CDR1 and CDR2: SNHLY and FYNNEI. The CDR3 reads CASSVSYGSNQPQHF.

The chain carries TRBV28 and TRBJ2-7. Germline assignment: CDR1 MDHEN and CDR2 SYDVKM. The CDR3 spans 11 residues. The chain's CDR3 is CASSFGYEQYF.

The V gene is TRBV7-6, the J gene TRBJ2-2; TCRdb reports TRBD1, a call that lacks DNA to check it against. The CDR3 has 17 amino acids. CDR1 and CDR2 (germline): SGHVS, FNYEAQ. CDR3 residues: CASSLEGGPLGPGELFF.

The chain carries TRBV10-3 and TRBJ2-7; TCRdb indicates TRBD1, and absent DNA this call remains unverified. Germline V gene data show CDR1 as ENHRY and CDR2 as SYGVKD. The CDR3 runs to 13 residues. The CDR3 here is CAISPGISYEQYF.

V and J are TRBV5-6 and TRBJ2-2; TCRdb's D call of TRBD2 is untestable without DNA. Germline values: CDR1 SGHDT, CDR2 YYEEEE. The CDR3 runs to 19 residues. The CDR3 reads CASSLAGTSGGARTGELFF.

The chain carries TRBV7-6 and TRBJ1-5. Germline CDR1 is SGHVS and CDR2 is FNYEAQ. CDR3 length: 14 amino acids. This CDR3 is CASSSFSGNQPQHF.

V and J are TRBV9 and TRBJ1-4; TCRdb picks TRBD1, but there is no DNA to check that call. Germline lookup yields CDR1 SGDLS and CDR2 YYNGEE. The CDR3 covers 14 residues. The chain's CDR3 is CASSPGALEEKLFF.

This chain uses TRBV29-1 with TRBJ2-5; TCRdb returns TRBD2, unconfirmable since there is no DNA. CDR1 is SQVTM, CDR2 ANQGSEA, per germline. This CDR3 spans 15 amino acids. CDR3 loop: CSAGLAGPAWISQYF.

The chain couples TRBV5-1 to TRBJ1-4; the TCRdb D gene call, TRBD1, has no DNA to confirm it. The CDR3 extends over 15 amino acids. Per germline, CDR1 SGHRS and CDR2 YFSETQ. The CDR3 region is CASSLRTGYNEKLFF.

The gene calls are TRBV11-3 and TRBJ2-6; TCRdb gives TRBD1 as the D gene, but with no DNA this cannot be confirmed. This CDR3 spans 17 amino acids. CDR1 is SGHNT, CDR2 YENEEA, per germline. CDR3 in amino acids: CSSSLSGDSTGANVLTF.

The J gene is TRBJ2-1, the V gene TRBV4-1; TCRdb's D gene call, TRBD2, goes unchecked for lack of DNA. Germline V gives CDR1 MGHRA, CDR2 YSYEKL. The CDR3 consists of 16 residues. This CDR3 reads CASSQPTSVRYNEQFF.